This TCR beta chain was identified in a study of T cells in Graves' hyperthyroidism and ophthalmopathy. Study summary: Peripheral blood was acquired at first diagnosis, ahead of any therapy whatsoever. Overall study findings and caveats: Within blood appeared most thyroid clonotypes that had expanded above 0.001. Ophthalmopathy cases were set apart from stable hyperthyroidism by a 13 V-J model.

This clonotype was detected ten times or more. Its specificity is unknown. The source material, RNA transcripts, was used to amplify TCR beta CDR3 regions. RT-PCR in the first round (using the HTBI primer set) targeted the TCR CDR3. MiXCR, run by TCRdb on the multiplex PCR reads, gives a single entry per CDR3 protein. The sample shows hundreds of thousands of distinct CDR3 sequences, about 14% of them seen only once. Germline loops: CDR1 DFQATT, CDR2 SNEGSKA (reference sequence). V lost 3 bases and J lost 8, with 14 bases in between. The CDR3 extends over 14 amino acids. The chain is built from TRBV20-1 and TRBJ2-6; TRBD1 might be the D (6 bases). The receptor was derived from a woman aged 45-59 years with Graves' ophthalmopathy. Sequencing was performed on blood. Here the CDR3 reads CSASSRGDPNVLTF. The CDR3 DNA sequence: TGCAGTGCTAGTTCCAGGGGAGATCCCAACGTCCTGACTTTC.